The 26 T cell receptor beta chains in this list originate from one sample, sequenced in a study of long-term antiretroviral therapy in people with HIV. The libraries were made with immunoSEQ v3.0 at survey level. Method: immunoSEQ multiplex PCR; TCRdb's copy keeps in-frame clones and lacks some. The table lists 30,000 or so clones, 78% of them singletons. Sequenced here: unsorted PBMCs, sampled 1.5 years before starting antiretroviral therapy. The receptors stem from a man aged 18 to 35 with HIV.

In this sample, this clone turned up a few times. Within the sample, other DNA sequences also encode this same CDR3. V is TRBV19 and J is TRBJ1-5; D unresolved. V was clipped by 2 bases and J by 2 bases, with 4 bases between them. This CDR3 has 13 amino acids. CDR1 LNHDA and CDR2 SQIVND come from the germline V gene (reference sequence). CDR3 residues: CASSILGNQPQHF. CDR3 DNA: TGTGCCAGTAGTATACTGGGCAATCAGCCCCAGCATTTT.

The chain employs TRBV6-6 and TRBJ2-7, with D hard to call. V lost 0 bases and J lost 0, with 9 bases in between. The CDR3 runs to 15 residues. Germline assignment: CDR1 MNHNY and CDR2 SVGAGI (reference sequence). The CDR3 DNA is TGTGCCAGCAGTTACTCTTTGGGAAGCTCCTACGAGCAGTACTTC. Residues: CASSYSLGSSYEQYF.

V gene TRBV27 combines with J gene TRBJ1-1, with 8 bases fitting TRBD1. V was clipped by 8 bases and J by 0 bases; unmatched bases: 2. The germline CDR1 and CDR2 sequences are MNHEY and SMNVEV (reference sequence). The CDR3 extends over 13 amino acids. The CDR3 region is CASYRGMNTEAFF. The CDR3 DNA sequence: TGTGCCAGCTACAGGGGGATGAACACTGAAGCTTTCTTT.

The V gene is TRBV6-4, the J gene TRBJ1-2; no definite D call. V lost 6 bases to trimming and J lost 4 bases, with 18 bases between them. CDR1 is MRHNA and CDR2 is SNTAGT in the germline V gene. The length of the CDR3 is 15 residues. The CDR3 DNA sequence: TGTGCCAGCAGGGGCACAGCTTCCCCCCGCTATGGCTACACCTTC. Translated: CASRGTASPRYGYTF.

V gene TRBV4-1 combines with J gene TRBJ2-7; 7 nucleotides align to TRBD1. Trimming cost V 1 base and J 6 bases; bases outside gene matches: 9. From germline, CDR1 is MGHRA and CDR2 YSYEKL. This CDR3 has 15 residues. The CDR3 DNA follows: TGCGCCAGCAGCCAAGTTGTAGTGACAGGGTTCGAGCAGTACTTC. Protein: CASSQVVVTGFEQYF.

The chain carries TRBV11-2 and TRBJ2-7; possibly TRBD1 for D (6 bases). The CDR3 length is 16 residues. Germline CDR1 SGHAT, CDR2 FQNNGV. Trimming pared 5 bases from V and 4 bases from J, leaving 21 bases between. The CDR3 nucleotides are TGTGCCAGCAGCGTACTACAGGGAAGGGAAATATACGAGCAGTACTTC. Encoded protein: CASSVLQGREIYEQYF.

This clone showed up just once. The rearrangement links TRBV6-1 to TRBJ2-7; TRBD2 agrees at 8 bases. Germline CDR1 reads MNHNS; CDR2 reads SASEGT. The ends lost 6 bases at V and 7 bases at J; junction bases unmatched: 14. The CDR3 covers 15 residues. DNA for the CDR3: TGTGCCAGCAGCACTGGGCTAGCGGGTTTGGGTGAGCAGTACTTC. Residues: CASSTGLAGLGEQYF.

The chain uses TRBV9 and TRBJ2-1; D gene unclear. The CDR3 sequence is 13 residues long. Looked up from germline, CDR1 is SGDLS and CDR2 is YYNGEE. Deletions cut 4 bases from V and 0 bases from J, with 5 bases between. DNA for the CDR3: TGTGCCAGCAGCCCCTACTCCTACAATGAGCAGTTCTTC. Translated: CASSPYSYNEQFF.

The chain is built from TRBV11-3 and TRBJ1-5; D is uncertain. The CDR3 sequence is 16 residues long. Trimming left V 3 bases short and J 3 bases short, with 15 bases between. Per germline, CDR1 SGHNT and CDR2 YENEEA. CDR3 bases: TGTGCCAGCAGCTTCCACTTTGGGGAGAACAATCAGCCCCAGCATTTT. Protein product: CASSFHFGENNQPQHF. The full variable domain, its missing parts supplied by reference TRBV11-3 and TRBJ1-5, is EAGVVQSPRYKIIEKKQPVAFWCNPISGHNTLYWYLQNLGQGPELLIRYENEEAVDDSQLPKDRFSAERLKGVDSTLKIQPAELGDSAVYLCASSFHFGENNQPQHFGDGTRLSIL.

This chain links TRBV15 with TRBJ2-2; 9 bases align to TRBD2. With 5 bases clipped from V and 6 bases from J, the junction kept 10 bases outside the gene matches. Germline V gene data show CDR1 as LNHNV and CDR2 as YYDKDF (reference sequence). The CDR3 length is 16 residues. The CDR3 coding sequence is TGTGCCACCAGCGGGTTAGGACTAGCGAAGTCCGGGGAGCTGTTTTTT. It is translated as CATSGLGLAKSGELFF.

The rearrangement uses TRBV7-9 and TRBJ2-1, with D unclear. The CDR3 is 15 residues long. Germline V gene data show CDR1 as SEHNR and CDR2 as FQNEAQ (reference sequence). The V end lost 5 bases, the J end lost 6 bases, and 17 bases lay between the germline ends. Here the CDR3 reads CASSPPGSSANEQFF. CDR3 coding DNA: TGTGCCAGCAGCCCCCCCGGGTCTAGTGCCAATGAGCAGTTCTTC.

About this clone: Within the sample, other DNA sequences also encode this same CDR3. The V gene is TRBV6-5, the J gene TRBJ2-1; D call uncertain. Germline V gives CDR1 MNHEY, CDR2 SVGAGI. This CDR3 contains 14 residues. V lost 0 bases, J lost 9 bases, and 12 bases lay in between. CDR3 protein: CASSYSPRGGEQFF. Here the CDR3 DNA reads TGTGCCAGCAGTTACTCGCCCCGTGGTGGTGAGCAGTTCTTC.

V usage is TRBV7-9 and J usage is TRBJ2-7, with D maybe TRBD2 (6 bases). The germline V and J ends were trimmed by 5 bases and 0 bases, with 14 bases remaining between them. The CDR3 covers 15 residues. The V gene's germline CDR1 is SEHNR and CDR2 FQNEAQ (reference sequence). In nucleotides, the CDR3 is TGTGCCAGCAGCGTGTGGGGGGACCCCTCCTACGAGCAGTACTTC. Amino acids: CASSVWGDPSYEQYF. Drawing the rest from reference TRBV7-9 and TRBJ2-7, the complete variable domain is DTGVSQNPRHKITKRGQNVTFRCDPISEHNRLYWYRQTLGQGPEFLTYFQNEAQLEKSRLLSDRFSAERPKGSFSTLEIQRTEQGDSAMYLCASSVWGDPSYEQYFGPGTRLTVT.

The chain couples TRBV9 to TRBJ2-4, with 9 bases aligning to TRBD1. The germline V gene encodes CDR1 SGDLS and CDR2 YYNGEE. The CDR3 runs 13 residues. V was pared by 4 bases and J by 8 bases, with 4 bases of the junction left unmatched. As DNA, the CDR3 is TGTGCCAGCAGCACACAGGGGGCAGACATTCAGTACTTC. It is translated as CASSTQGADIQYF.

The chain's CDR3 is CASSYGDRGGGDTQYF. As DNA, the CDR3 is TGTGCCAGCAGTTACGGGGACAGGGGGGGAGGAGATACGCAGTATTTT. The chain is built from TRBV6-5 and TRBJ2-3, with 11 bases lining up with TRBD1. Trimming cost V 2 bases and J 5 bases; bases outside gene matches: 6. CDR1 is MNHEY, CDR2 SVGAGI, per germline. The CDR3 contains 16 residues.

V usage is TRBV4-2 and J usage is TRBJ2-3; 9 positions agree with TRBD1. Germline lookup yields CDR1 LGHNA and CDR2 YNFKEQ. CDR3 length equals 21 residues. Trimming removed 4 bases from V and 2 bases from J; junction bases left unmatched: 22. The CDR3 nucleotides read TGTGCCAGCAGCCCAGCCGGAGGACAGGGGACGGGCGGGTCCATCACAGATACGCAGTATTTT. Its translation: CASSPAGGQGTGGSITDTQYF.

The J gene is TRBJ1-4, the V gene TRBV12-5; D gene uncertain. Trimming pared 3 bases from V and 0 bases from J, leaving 8 bases between. Germline V CDR1 and CDR2: LGHNT, FRNRAP. The CDR3 spans 15 residues. The CDR3: CASGFGDPTNEKLFF. The CDR3, as DNA: TGTGCTAGTGGTTTCGGCGACCCAACTAATGAAAAACTGTTTTTT.

Points on this clone: The identical CDR3 is also encoded by other nucleotide sequences in the sample. The V and J genes are TRBV19 and TRBJ1-2; D gene uncertain. The CDR3 runs to 14 residues. CDR1 is LNHDA and CDR2 is SQIVND in the germline V gene (reference sequence). The V end lost 3 bases, the J end lost 2 bases, and 10 bases lay between the germline ends. DNA for the CDR3: TGTGCCAGTAGTATTAGGACCGCGAACTATGGCTACACCTTC. This encodes CASSIRTANYGYTF.

The rearrangement uses TRBV4-1 and TRBJ1-3; 8 positions match TRBD1. Germline CDR1 reads MGHRA; CDR2 reads YSYEKL. The CDR3 covers 17 residues. With 2 bases clipped from V and 8 bases from J, the junction kept 14 bases outside the gene matches. CDR3 region: CASSQPKMTGVVDTIYF. CDR3 in DNA: TGCGCCAGCAGCCAACCGAAAATGACAGGGGTAGTTGACACCATATATTTT.

The chain uses TRBV5-6 and TRBJ2-2; unclear D gene. V lost 0 bases and J 2 bases, leaving 5 bases between the germline ends. Germline V gene sequence: CDR1 SGHDT, CDR2 YYEEEE. This CDR3 spans 14 amino acids. The CDR3 DNA follows: TGTGCCAGCAGCTTGGTGGTTAACACCGGGGAGCTGTTTTTT. This translates into CASSLVVNTGELFF.

The V call is TRBV7-2, the J call TRBJ1-4; the match to TRBD1 covers 7 bases. CDR1 and CDR2 (germline): SGHTA, FQGNSA. V dropped 5 bases and J dropped 4; count of bases not matched to a gene: 7. This CDR3 has 15 residues. The CDR3, as DNA: TGTGCCAGCAGCGTACAGGCAGGGGGTAATGAAAAACTGTTTTTT. Its protein product is CASSVQAGGNEKLFF.

The rearrangement joins TRBV2 to TRBJ1-6; D remains ambiguous. This CDR3 is built from 15 residues. Germline assignment: CDR1 SNHLY and CDR2 FYNNEI. The V gene lost 4 bases and the J gene lost 10 bases, with 17 bases spanning the gap. CDR3: CASSGLSGSRSPLHF. The DNA for the CDR3 is TGTGCCAGCAGTGGGCTTTCCGGTAGTAGATCACCCCTCCACTTT.

The V call is TRBV27, the J call TRBJ1-1; D gene unclear. Trimming stripped 5 bases from V and 10 bases from J, with 8 bases between. Germline CDR1 is MNHEY and CDR2 is SMNVEV (reference sequence). The CDR3 contains 10 residues. The DNA of the CDR3 is TGTGCCAGCAGTCCAGCCCGAGCTTTCTTT. It yields the protein CASSPARAFF.

The chain is built from TRBV4-1 and TRBJ2-3; unclear D gene. The V end was cut by 1 base, the J end by 3 bases, with 5 bases between. This CDR3 region has 13 residues. Germline CDR1 is MGHRA and CDR2 is YSYEKL. For the CDR3, the DNA is TGCGCCAGCAGCCAAGTAGGGACAGATACGCAGTATTTT. It translates to CASSQVGTDTQYF.

This chain links TRBV7-3 with TRBJ2-3; D not certain. Germline V lookup: CDR1 SGHTA, CDR2 FQGTGA. The ends were cut back, 1 base at V and 2 bases at J, with 4 bases in the middle. The CDR3 is 13 residues long. The CDR3, as DNA: TGTGCCAGCAGCTTAAGCCCCACAGATACGCAGTATTTT. This sequence encodes CASSLSPTDTQYF.

The count of this clone is one. The rearrangement uses TRBV2 and TRBJ2-5; D might be TRBD1 (7 bases). Per germline, CDR1 SNHLY and CDR2 FYNNEI. The CDR3 covers 13 residues. V shed 8 bases and J shed 2 bases, with 12 bases lying between them. The CDR3 sequence: CASGGTAQETQYF. The CDR3 region has the DNA TGTGCCAGCGGCGGGACAGCACAAGAGACCCAGTACTTC.